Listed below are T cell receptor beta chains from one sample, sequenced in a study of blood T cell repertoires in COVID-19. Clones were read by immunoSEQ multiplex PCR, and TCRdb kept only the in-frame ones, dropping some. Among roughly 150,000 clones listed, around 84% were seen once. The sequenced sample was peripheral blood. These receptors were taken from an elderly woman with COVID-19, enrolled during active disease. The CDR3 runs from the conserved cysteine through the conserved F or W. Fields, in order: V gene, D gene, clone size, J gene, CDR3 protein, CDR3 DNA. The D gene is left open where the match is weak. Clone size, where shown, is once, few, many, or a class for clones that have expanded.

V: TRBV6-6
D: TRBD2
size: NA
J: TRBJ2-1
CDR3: CASSRGRVGLADYNEQFF
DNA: TGTGCCAGCAGCCGAGGGCGGGTCGGACTAGCGGACTACAATGAGCAGTTCTTC

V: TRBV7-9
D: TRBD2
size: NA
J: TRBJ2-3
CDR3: CASSLRRGFSTDTQYF
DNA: TGTGCCAGCAGCTTACGGCGGGGGTTCAGCACAGATACGCAGTATTTT

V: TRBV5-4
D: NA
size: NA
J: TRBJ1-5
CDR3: CASSPEPQGNQPQHF
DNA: TGTGCCAGCAGCCCCGAGCCCCAGGGGAATCAGCCCCAGCATTTT

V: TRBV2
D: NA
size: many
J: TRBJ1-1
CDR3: CASSEGRVSEAFF
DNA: TGTGCCAGCAGTGAAGGCAGGGTTAGTGAAGCTTTCTTT

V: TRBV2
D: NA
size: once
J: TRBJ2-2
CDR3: CASNVAGGATGELFF
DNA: TGTGCCAGCAACGTCGCAGGAGGTGCCACCGGGGAGCTGTTTTTT

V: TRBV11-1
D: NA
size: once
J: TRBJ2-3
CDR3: CASSHLVEYTDTQYF
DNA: TGTGCCAGCAGCCACCTGGTAGAGTACACAGATACGCAGTATTTT

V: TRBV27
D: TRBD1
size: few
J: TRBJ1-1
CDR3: CASSRGQFNTEAFF
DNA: TGTGCCAGCAGCCGGGGACAGTTTAACACTGAAGCTTTCTTT

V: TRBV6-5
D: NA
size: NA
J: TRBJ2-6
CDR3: CASSPTRTGANVLTF
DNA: TGTGCCAGCAGTCCAACTAGGACTGGGGCCAACGTCCTGACTTTC

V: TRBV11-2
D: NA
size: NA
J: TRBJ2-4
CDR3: CASSPTRGNIQYF
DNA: TGTGCCAGCAGCCCCACACGGGGAAACATTCAGTACTTC

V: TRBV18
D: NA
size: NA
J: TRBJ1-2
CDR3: CASSDLTYGYTF
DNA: TGTGCCAGCTCAGATCTAACCTATGGCTACACCTTC

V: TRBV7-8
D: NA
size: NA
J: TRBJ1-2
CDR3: CASSQMSRTGSYGYTF
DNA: TGTGCCAGCAGCCAAATGTCAAGAACAGGAAGCTATGGCTACACCTTC

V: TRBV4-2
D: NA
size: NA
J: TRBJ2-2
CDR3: CASSQEGGRTTGELFF
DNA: TGTGCCAGCAGCCAAGAGGGAGGCAGAACCACCGGGGAGCTGTTTTTT

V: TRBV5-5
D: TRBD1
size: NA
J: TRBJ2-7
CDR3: CASSSGQATYEQYF
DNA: TGTGCCAGCAGCTCGGGACAGGCAACCTACGAGCAGTACTTC

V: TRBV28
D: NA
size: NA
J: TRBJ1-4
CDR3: CASSLSGSNEKLFF
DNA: TGTGCCAGCAGTTTATCAGGTTCTAATGAAAAACTGTTTTTT

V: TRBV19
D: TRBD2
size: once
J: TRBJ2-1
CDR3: CASSLAGTYNEQFF
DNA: TGTGCCAGTAGTCTAGCGGGAACTTACAATGAGCAGTTCTTC

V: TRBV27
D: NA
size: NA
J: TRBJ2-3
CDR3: CASSTTGLGDTQYF
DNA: TGTGCCAGCAGTACTACAGGGCTGGGAGATACGCAGTATTTT

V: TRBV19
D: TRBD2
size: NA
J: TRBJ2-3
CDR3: CASTRRGGAGGLPDTQYF
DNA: TGTGCCAGTACAAGGCGGGGGGGAGCGGGAGGCCTCCCGGATACGCAGTATTTT

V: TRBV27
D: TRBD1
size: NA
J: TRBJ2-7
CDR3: CASRDSSSYEQYF
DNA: TGTGCCAGTCGGGACAGCAGCTCCTACGAGCAGTACTTC